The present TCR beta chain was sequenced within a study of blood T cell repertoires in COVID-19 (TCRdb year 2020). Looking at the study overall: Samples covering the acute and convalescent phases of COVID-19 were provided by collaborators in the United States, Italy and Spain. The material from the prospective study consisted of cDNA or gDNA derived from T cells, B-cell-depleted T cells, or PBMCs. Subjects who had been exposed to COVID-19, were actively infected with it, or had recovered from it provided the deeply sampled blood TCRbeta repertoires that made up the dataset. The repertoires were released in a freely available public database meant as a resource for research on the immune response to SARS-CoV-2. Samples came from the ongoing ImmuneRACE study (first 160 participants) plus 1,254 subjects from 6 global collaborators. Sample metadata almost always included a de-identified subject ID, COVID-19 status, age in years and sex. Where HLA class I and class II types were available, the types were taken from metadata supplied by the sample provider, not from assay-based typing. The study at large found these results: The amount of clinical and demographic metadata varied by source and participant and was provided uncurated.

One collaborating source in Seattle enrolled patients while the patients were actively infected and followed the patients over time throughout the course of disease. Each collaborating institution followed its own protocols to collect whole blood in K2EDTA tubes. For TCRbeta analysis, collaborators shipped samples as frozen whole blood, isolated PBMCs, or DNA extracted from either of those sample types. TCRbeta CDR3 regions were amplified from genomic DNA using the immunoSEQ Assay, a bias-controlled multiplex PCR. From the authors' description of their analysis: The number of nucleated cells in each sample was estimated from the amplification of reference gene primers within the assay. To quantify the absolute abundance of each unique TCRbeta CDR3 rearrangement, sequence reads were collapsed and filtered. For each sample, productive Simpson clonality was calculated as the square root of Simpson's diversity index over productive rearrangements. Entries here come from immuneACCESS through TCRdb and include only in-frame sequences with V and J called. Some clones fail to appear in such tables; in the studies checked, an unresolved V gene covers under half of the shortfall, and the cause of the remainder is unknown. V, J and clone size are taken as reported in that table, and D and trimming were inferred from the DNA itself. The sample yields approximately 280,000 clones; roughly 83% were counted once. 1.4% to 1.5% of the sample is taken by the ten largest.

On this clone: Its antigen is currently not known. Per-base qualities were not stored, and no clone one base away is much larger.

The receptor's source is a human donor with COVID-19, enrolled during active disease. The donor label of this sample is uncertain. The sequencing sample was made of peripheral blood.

The DNA reads TGTGCCAGCGACAGGGGCGCGGGTGGAAACACCATATATTTT. This encodes CASDRGAGGNTIYF. This sequence uses TRBV9 and TRBJ1-3, and 8 junction bases match TRBD1. The V end gives up 7 bases and the J end 3 bases, leaving 6 bases in the junction not matched to a gene. The CDR3 holds 14 amino acids from the cysteine to the phenylalanine. Only the CDR3 DNA is retained, 42 bases long and in frame from the first base. The CDR1 and CDR2 encoded by the germline V gene are SGDLS and YYNGEE. The variable domain in full, with residues beyond the CDR3 obtained from the reference TRBV9 and TRBJ1-3 genes, is DSGVTQTPKHLITATGQRVTLRCSPRSGDLSVYWYQQSLDQGLQFLIQYYNGEERAKGNILERFSAQQFPDLHSELNLSSLELGDSALYFCASDRGAGGNTIYFGEGSWLTVV.